A selection of T cell receptor beta chains follows, all from one sample in a study of blood T cells in healthy people across ages. TCRdb re-analysed the 5' RACE reads in MiXCR, keeping a single row per CDR3 protein. The sample has around 750,000 distinct CDR3 sequences, around half seen once. Sequencing was carried out using blood. The receptors shown here come from a man older than 75 in good health. CDR3s include the opening cysteine and the closing phenylalanine or tryptophan. A D gene is named only where the DNA matches it firmly. Clone sizes are given selectively: once, few, many, or a class where the clone is expanded.

V gene	D gene	J gene	clone size	CDR3 DNA	CDR3 protein
TRBV28	-	TRBJ2-7	-	TGTGCCGGCAGTTTGGGGGGAGGACTACTCTCCTACGAGCAGTACTTC	CAGSLGGGLLSYEQYF
TRBV5-1	TRBD2	TRBJ2-1	-	TGCGCCAGCAGCACGCCCCGAGGGACTAGCGGGCTCCCGGCCCTCAATGAGCAGTTCTTC	CASSTPRGTSGLPALNEQFF
TRBV20-1	-	TRBJ2-5	-	TGCAGTGCTATTCTCCGAGGCGAGACCCTGTACTTC	CSAILRGETLYF
TRBV29-1	TRBD1	TRBJ2-7	many	TGCAGCGTTGAACGGACAGGGTCCTACGAGCAGTACTTC	CSVERTGSYEQYF
TRBV28	-	TRBJ2-3	-	TGTGCCAGCCAAGGGGGGCGAGATACGCAGTATTTT	CASQGGRDTQYF
TRBV20-1	-	TRBJ2-3	-	TGCAGTGCTAGAGATCCACAGCCTGGTGACAGATACGCGTATTTT	CSARDPQPGDRYAYF
TRBV20-1	TRBD2	TRBJ2-3	-	TGCCGTGCTAGAGATCTTAGGGGTCTAGCGGGAACTATGGGGGCGTATTTT	CRARDLRGLAGTMGAYF
TRBV20-1	TRBD2	TRBJ2-7	-	TGCAGTGCGGCTAGCGGGAGAAAAGCATCCTACAATGAGCAGTACTTC	CSAASGRKASYNEQYF
TRBV20-1	TRBD1	TRBJ1-5	-	TGCAGTGCTAGAGATTTGGGACAGGGGGGGACTCAGCCCCAGCATTTT	CSARDLGQGGTQPQHF
TRBV6-2/TRBV6-3	-	TRBJ1-1	-	TGTGCCAGCAGTTACCCCGGTTCTTCTGAAGCTTTCTTT	CASSYPGSSEAFF
TRBV20-1	-	TRBJ2-4	once	TGCAGTGCTAGTTACCTTGGAGAGCAGTACTTC	CSASYLGEQYF
TRBV4-2	-	TRBJ1-1	-	TGTGCCAGCAGTCACAGTATTGGAGCGGGGGCTGGAAACACTGAAGCTTTCTTT	CASSHSIGAGAGNTEAFF
TRBV9	-	TRBJ2-7	-	TGTGCCAGCAGCGAAACCGGGACGGGACCCTACGAGCAGTACTTC	CASSETGTGPYEQYF
TRBV4-2	TRBD2	TRBJ2-7	-	TGTGCCAGCAGCCAAGAGACTAGCGGGAGGGGCCCCCTGGCCTCCTACGAGCAGTACTTC	CASSQETSGRGPLASYEQYF
TRBV6-1	-	TRBJ2-5	once	TGTGCCAGCAGTGAGTCCGGTATCCAAGAGACCCAGTACTTC	CASSESGIQETQYF
TRBV18	TRBD1	TRBJ2-5	few	TGTGCCAGCTCACCACTCGGGGACAGGGTCCAAGAGACCCAGTACTTC	CASSPLGDRVQETQYF
TRBV5-1	-	TRBJ2-3	few	TGCGCCAGCAGCGCGACTCAGGGGAATACGCAGTATTTT	CASSATQGNTQYF
TRBV7-2	-	TRBJ2-1	few	TGTGCCAGCAGCTTAGCAGCAAACTCCTACAATGAGCAGTTCTTC	CASSLAANSYNEQFF
TRBV25-1	-	TRBJ1-2	-	TGTGCCAGCAGTGAGAGGAACAGGTACTATGGCTACACCTTC	CASSERNRYYGYTF
TRBV7-6	-	TRBJ2-1	-	TGTGCCAGCAGCTTGGGAGGAGGGAATAGCTACAATGAGCAGTTCTTC	CASSLGGGNSYNEQFF
TRBV20-1	-	TRBJ2-7	-	TGCAGTGCTACCCACCCGACAGATTACTACGAGCAGTACTTC	CSATHPTDYYEQYF
TRBV20-1	-	TRBJ2-3	-	TGCAGTGCTAGTCGAGATAGGGTCGGGGAGTATTTT	CSASRDRVGEYF
TRBV18	TRBD1	TRBJ1-1	-	TGTGCCAGCTCAGGGGGACAGAAGACTGAAGCTTTCTTT	CASSGGQKTEAFF
TRBV11-2	-	TRBJ2-3	once	TGTGCCAGCAGCTTCGGTGGGCTGACAGATACGCAGTATTTT	CASSFGGLTDTQYF
TRBV6-5	-	TRBJ2-3	many	TGTGCCAGCAGAACCAGGGGATCTGCAGATACGCAGTATTTT	CASRTRGSADTQYF
TRBV29-1	TRBD1	TRBJ2-3	many	TGCAGCGTTGAGAGGGACAGGGGTTATACGCAGTATTTT	CSVERDRGYTQYF
TRBV6-5	-	TRBJ1-1	once	TGTGCCAGCAGGAACGGGGGGGCGAACACTGAAGCTTTCTTT	CASRNGGANTEAFF
TRBV12-3/TRBV12-4	TRBD2	TRBJ2-7	-	TGTGCCAGCAGTTTTGGAGGGACTACTAGCTCCTACAATGAGCAGTACTTC	CASSFGGTTSSYNEQYF
TRBV4-1	TRBD2	TRBJ2-4	-	TGCGCCAGCAGCCAAGATCGGTTGTTGGGGGAGGGGATAAACATTCAGTACTTC	CASSQDRLLGEGINIQYF
TRBV5-1	TRBD1	TRBJ2-7	-	TGCGCCAGCAGCTTCGGGACAGGCGCGCTAGGCGAGCAGTACTTC	CASSFGTGALGEQYF
TRBV12-3/TRBV12-4	-	TRBJ1-2	few	TGTGCCAGCAGTTTAGGACAGCCGAACTATGGCTACACCTTC	CASSLGQPNYGYTF
TRBV7-3	TRBD1	TRBJ2-1	-	TGTGCCAGCAGCTTAAAGGGGACAGGGTCCTACAATGAGCAGTTCTTC	CASSLKGTGSYNEQFF
TRBV5-1	-	TRBJ2-7	-	TGCGCCAGCAGCGTAAGGACTGAGCCCTACGAGCAGTACTTC	CASSVRTEPYEQYF